Below, 9 T cell receptor beta chains from the same sample are listed, as sequenced in a study of identifying expanded T cells in peripheral blood (dated by TCRdb to the late 2010s). Libraries were constructed by the immunoSEQ multiplex PCR assay. Drawn from immuneACCESS, this table holds only the in-frame rearrangements with V and J called that TCRdb kept. Clones are partly lost; checked studies trace under half to an unresolved V gene and leave the rest unexplained. The sample yields about 100,000 clones; 80% to 90% were counted once. 4.5% to 6.5% of the sample is taken by the ten largest. The sequencing sample was made of blood. The receptors stem from a person aged 18 to 70 in good health.

The J gene is TRBJ2-1, the V gene TRBV11-3; 14 bases line up with TRBD2. CDR1 and CDR2 (germline): SGHNT, YENEEA. The CDR3 is 15 residues long. J lost 9 bases, V lost 4 bases, and 5 bases had no gene match. The CDR3 here is CASSYGTSGRAEQFF. CDR3 coding DNA: TGTGCCAGCAGCTATGGGACTAGCGGGAGAGCTGAGCAGTTCTTC.

This chain uses TRBV7-9 with TRBJ2-7; D ambiguous. V lost 10 bases, J lost 5 bases, and 21 bases lay in between. Germline loops: CDR1 SEHNR, CDR2 FQNEAQ (reference sequence). This CDR3 has 14 amino acids. The CDR3 is CATVRPAVVDEQYF. For the CDR3, the DNA is TGTGCCACCGTTCGTCCCGCGGTCGTAGACGAGCAGTACTTC. Combining the CDR3 with reference TRBV7-9 and TRBJ2-7 gives the whole variable domain DTGVSQNPRHKITKRGQNVTFRCDPISEHNRLYWYRQTLGQGPEFLTYFQNEAQLEKSRLLSDRFSAERPKGSFSTLEIQRTEQGDSAMYLCATVRPAVVDEQYFGPGTRLTVT.

This chain connects TRBV2 to TRBJ1-1; no reliable D call. Trimming stripped 8 bases from V and 1 base from J, with 11 bases between. The V gene's germline CDR1 is SNHLY and CDR2 FYNNEI. The CDR3 consists of 13 residues. DNA of the CDR3: TGTGCCAGCTTAGCCCGACAGAACACTGAAGCTTTCTTT. Protein product: CASLARQNTEAFF.

The rearrangement links TRBV5-1 to TRBJ2-7; no clear D. V was trimmed by 0 bases and J by 4 bases, leaving 17 bases between them. The germline V gene has CDR1 SGHRS and CDR2 YFSETQ. CDR3 size: 16 residues. CDR3 sequence reads: CASSLVEAGTHYEQYF. CDR3 DNA sequence: TGCGCCAGCAGCTTGGTTGAGGCCGGAACTCATTACGAGCAGTACTTC.

The chain links TRBV12-5 to TRBJ1-2, with D hard to call. Germline CDR1 reads LGHNT; CDR2 reads FRNRAP. Between the trimmed V and J ends, which lost 0 bases and 6 bases, there was a span of 11 bases. The CDR3 is 14 residues long. The CDR3 reads CASGLVPGRDGYTF. CDR3 nucleotide sequence: TGTGCTAGTGGTTTGGTACCCGGAAGAGATGGCTACACCTTC.

The V and J genes are TRBV10-3 and TRBJ1-6; weak D call: TRBD1 (5 bases). Trimming stripped 5 bases from V and 5 bases from J, with 13 bases between. Germline V gives CDR1 ENHRY, CDR2 SYGVKD. The CDR3 consists of 15 residues. The CDR3 is CAISPQGGDNSPLHF. DNA for the CDR3: TGTGCCATCAGTCCTCAGGGTGGCGATAATTCACCCCTCCACTTT.

This clone has just a few counts. The chain is built from TRBV30 and TRBJ1-1; TRBD1 is a possible D gene (5 bases). V lost 3 bases and J 6 bases, leaving 14 bases between the germline ends. The CDR3 has 13 residues. CDR1 is GTSNPN and CDR2 is SVGIG in the germline V gene (reference sequence). CDR3 in DNA: TGTGCCTGGAGCCGGGACTTGGGGGCTGAAGCTTTCTTT. This translates into CAWSRDLGAEAFF. Filled out from reference TRBV30 and TRBJ1-1, the complete variable domain reads SQTIHQWPATLVQPVGSPLSLECTVEGTSNPNLYWYRQAAGRGLQLLFYSVGIGQISSEVPQNLSASRPQDRQFILSSKKLLLSDSGFYLCAWSRDLGAEAFFGQGTRLTVV.

J is TRBJ1-1 and V is TRBV6-5, with D possibly being TRBD1 (5 bases). The V end lost 5 bases, the J end lost 3 bases, and 16 bases lay between the germline ends. This CDR3 comprises 15 residues. Germline CDR1 MNHEY, CDR2 SVGAGI. The DNA of the CDR3 is TGTGCCAGCAGTCCACTCCGGACACCCTACACTGAAGCTTTCTTT. It encodes CASSPLRTPYTEAFF.

With respect to this clone: The germline gene is not matched at one end of the junction; a read error may be the cause. The chain employs TRBV5-4 and TRBJ1-1; D is undetermined. CDR3 length: 12 amino acids. CDR1 is SGHNT, CDR2 YYREEE, per germline (reference sequence). The CDR3 region is CASGLRNTEAFF. CDR3 DNA: TGTGCCAGCGGCTTGAGGAACACTGAAGCTTTCTTT.